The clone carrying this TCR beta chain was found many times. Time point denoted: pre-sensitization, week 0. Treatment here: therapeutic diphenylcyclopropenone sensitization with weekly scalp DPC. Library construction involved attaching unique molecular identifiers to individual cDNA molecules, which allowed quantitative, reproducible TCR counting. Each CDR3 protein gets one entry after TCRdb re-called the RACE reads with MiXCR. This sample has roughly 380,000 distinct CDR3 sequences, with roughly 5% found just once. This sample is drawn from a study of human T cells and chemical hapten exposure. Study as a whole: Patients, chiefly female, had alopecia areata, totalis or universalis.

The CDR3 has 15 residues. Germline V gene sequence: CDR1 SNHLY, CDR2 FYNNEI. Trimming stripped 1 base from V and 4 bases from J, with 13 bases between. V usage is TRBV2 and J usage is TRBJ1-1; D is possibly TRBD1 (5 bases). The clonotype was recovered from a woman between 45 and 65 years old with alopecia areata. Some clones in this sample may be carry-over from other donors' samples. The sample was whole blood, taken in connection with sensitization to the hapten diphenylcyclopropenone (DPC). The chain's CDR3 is CASSEEGMYGTEAFF. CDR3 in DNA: TGTGCCAGCAGTGAAGAGGGGATGTACGGCACTGAAGCTTTCTTT.